The clone carrying this TCR beta chain was detected only a few times. The antigen remains undetermined. This CDR3 comprises 16 residues. With 0 bases removed from V and 0 bases from J, the gap between germline ends came to 11 bases. CDR1 SGDLS and CDR2 YYNGEE come from the germline V gene. These data are taken from a study of blood T cells in healthy people across ages. General observations from the study: Since the PBMCs were unsorted, naive and antigen-experienced cells could not be conclusively compared. Greater diversity and more naive CD4+ cells were seen in long-lived donors than in aged donors. A strong correlation was seen between TCR beta diversity and naive T cell percentage.

With a J-beta primer mix and a sample-barcoded 5' primer, a second PCR ran about 7 to 12 cycles. From the 5' RACE reads, TCRdb called clonotypes with MiXCR, one entry per CDR3 protein. This table has some 1.7 million distinct CDR3 sequences, approximately 30% appearing once. Each donor gave roughly 9.1 milliliters of peripheral blood. The sample was blood. This receptor was obtained from a woman younger than 45 in good health. The rearrangement joins TRBV9 to TRBJ2-3; weak D call: TRBD2 (6 bases). In DNA, the CDR3 is TGTGCCAGCAGCGTAGGCGCGGGGTTGAGCACAGATACGCAGTATTTT. It specifies CASSVGAGLSTDTQYF.